This T cell receptor (beta chain) came from a study of T cell responses to AZD1222 COVID-19 vaccine. Study-level background: Second-dose schedules of about 4 or about 12 weeks were combined.

Germline lookup yields CDR1 SGHRS and CDR2 YFSETQ. Between the trimmed V and J ends, which lost 0 bases and 3 bases, there was a span of 9 bases. The CDR3 is made up of 15 amino acids. The data were produced by immunoSEQ multiplex PCR, yet TCRdb's version contains in-frame clones alone and is incomplete. The sample records about 140,000 clones, around 92% being singletons. The chain joins TRBV5-1 to TRBJ1-4; D is unresolved. This clonotype was obtained from an adult in good health. The source was peripheral blood, collected on day 0 of AZD1222 vaccination. The CDR3: CASSLVGRANEKLFF. The DNA for the CDR3 is TGCGCCAGCAGCTTGGTGGGGAGAGCTAATGAAAAACTGTTTTTT.